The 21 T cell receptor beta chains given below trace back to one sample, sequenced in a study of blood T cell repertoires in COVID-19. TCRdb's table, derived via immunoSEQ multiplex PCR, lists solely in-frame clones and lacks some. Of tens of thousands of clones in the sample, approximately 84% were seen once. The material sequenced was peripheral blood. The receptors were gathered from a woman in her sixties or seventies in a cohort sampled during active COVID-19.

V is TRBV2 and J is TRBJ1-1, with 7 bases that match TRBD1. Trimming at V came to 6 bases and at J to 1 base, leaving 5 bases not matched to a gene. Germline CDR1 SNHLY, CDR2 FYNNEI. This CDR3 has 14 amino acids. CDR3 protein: CASRRQGGNTEAFF. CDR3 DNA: TGTGCCAGCAGGAGACAGGGCGGGAACACTGAAGCTTTCTTT. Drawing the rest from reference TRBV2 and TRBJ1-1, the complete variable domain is EPEVTQTPSHQVTQMGQEVILRCVPISNHLYFYWYRQILGQKVEFLVSFYNNEISEKSEIFDDQFSVERPDGSNFTLKIRSTKLEDSAMYFCASRRQGGNTEAFFGQGTRLTVV.

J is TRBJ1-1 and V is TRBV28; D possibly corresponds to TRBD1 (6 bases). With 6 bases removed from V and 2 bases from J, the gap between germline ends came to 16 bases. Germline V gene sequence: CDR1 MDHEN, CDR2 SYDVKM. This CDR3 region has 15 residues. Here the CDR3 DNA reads TGTGCCAGCAGGGTGGGGGCAGGTATAAACACTGAAGCTTTCTTT. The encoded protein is CASRVGAGINTEAFF.

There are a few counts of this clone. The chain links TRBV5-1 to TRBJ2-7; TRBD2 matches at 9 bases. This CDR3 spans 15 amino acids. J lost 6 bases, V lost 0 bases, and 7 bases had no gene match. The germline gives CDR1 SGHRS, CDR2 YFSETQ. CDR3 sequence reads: CASSLAAREGLEQYF. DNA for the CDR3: TGCGCCAGCAGCTTGGCCGCGCGGGAGGGCCTCGAGCAGTACTTC.

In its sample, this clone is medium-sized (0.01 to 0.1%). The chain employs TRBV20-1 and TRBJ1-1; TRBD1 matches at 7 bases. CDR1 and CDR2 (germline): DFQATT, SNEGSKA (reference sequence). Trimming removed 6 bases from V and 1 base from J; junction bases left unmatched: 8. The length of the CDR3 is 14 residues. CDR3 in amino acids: CSASTGASNTEAFF. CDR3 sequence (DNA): TGCAGTGCAAGTACAGGGGCGTCGAACACTGAAGCTTTCTTT.

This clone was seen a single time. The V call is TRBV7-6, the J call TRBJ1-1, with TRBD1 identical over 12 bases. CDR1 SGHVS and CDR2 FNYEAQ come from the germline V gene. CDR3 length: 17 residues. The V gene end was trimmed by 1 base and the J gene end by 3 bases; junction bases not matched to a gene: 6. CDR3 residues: CASSLVWGQGADTEAFF. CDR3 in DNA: TGTGCCAGCAGCTTAGTGTGGGGACAGGGGGCTGACACTGAAGCTTTCTTT.

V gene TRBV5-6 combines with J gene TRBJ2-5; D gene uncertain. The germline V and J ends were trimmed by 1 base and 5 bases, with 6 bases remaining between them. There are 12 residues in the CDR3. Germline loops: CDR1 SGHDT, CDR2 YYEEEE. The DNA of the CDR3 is TGTGCCAGCAGCTTGTGGCGGGAGACCCAGTACTTC. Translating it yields CASSLWRETQYF.

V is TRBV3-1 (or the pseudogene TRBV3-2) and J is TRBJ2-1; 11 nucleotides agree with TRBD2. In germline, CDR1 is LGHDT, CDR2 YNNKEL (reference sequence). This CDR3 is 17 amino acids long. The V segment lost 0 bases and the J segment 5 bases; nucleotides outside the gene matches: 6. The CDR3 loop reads CASSQDEGLAVNNEQFF. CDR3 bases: TGTGCCAGCAGCCAAGACGAGGGACTAGCGGTAAACAATGAGCAGTTCTTC.

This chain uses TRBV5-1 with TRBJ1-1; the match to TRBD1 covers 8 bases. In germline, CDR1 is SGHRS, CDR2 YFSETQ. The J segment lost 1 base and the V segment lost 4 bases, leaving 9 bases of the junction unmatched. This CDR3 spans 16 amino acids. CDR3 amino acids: CASSHGQGVRNTEAFF. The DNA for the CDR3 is TGCGCCAGCAGCCACGGACAGGGTGTAAGGAACACTGAAGCTTTCTTT.

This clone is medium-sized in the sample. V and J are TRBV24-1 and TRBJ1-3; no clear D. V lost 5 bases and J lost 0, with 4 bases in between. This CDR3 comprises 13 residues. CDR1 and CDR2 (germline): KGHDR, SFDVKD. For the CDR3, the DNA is TGTGCCACCAGTGCGAGCTCTGGAAACACCATATATTTT. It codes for CATSASSGNTIYF.

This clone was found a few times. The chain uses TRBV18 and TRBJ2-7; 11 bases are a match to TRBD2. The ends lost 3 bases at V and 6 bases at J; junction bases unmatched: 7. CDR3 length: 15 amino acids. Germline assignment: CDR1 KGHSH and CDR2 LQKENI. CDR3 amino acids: CASSPTSGATSEQYF. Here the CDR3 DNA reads TGTGCCAGCTCACCGACTAGCGGGGCCACTAGCGAGCAGTACTTC.

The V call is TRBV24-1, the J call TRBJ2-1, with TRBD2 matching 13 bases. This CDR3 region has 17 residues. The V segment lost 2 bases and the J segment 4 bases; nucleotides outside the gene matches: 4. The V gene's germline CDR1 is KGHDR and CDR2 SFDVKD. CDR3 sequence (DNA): TGTGCCACCAGTGATTCCGGGACTAGCGGGGTATACAATGAGCAGTTCTTC. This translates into CATSDSGTSGVYNEQFF.

The CDR3, as DNA: TGTGCCATCAGTGAGGAGCGGGACTCCTACGAGCAGTACTTC. Translating gives CAISEERDSYEQYF. The rearrangement uses TRBV10-3 and TRBJ2-7, with TRBD2 matching 7 bases. V dropped 2 bases and J dropped 0; count of bases not matched to a gene: 1. CDR1 is ENHRY and CDR2 is SYGVKD in the germline V gene. The CDR3 length is 14 residues.

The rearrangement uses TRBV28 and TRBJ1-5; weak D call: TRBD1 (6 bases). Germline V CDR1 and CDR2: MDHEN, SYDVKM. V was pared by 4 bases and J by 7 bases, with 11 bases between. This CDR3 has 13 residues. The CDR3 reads CASSSGVRQPQHF. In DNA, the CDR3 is TGTGCCAGCAGTTCAGGGGTTCGGCAGCCCCAGCATTTT.

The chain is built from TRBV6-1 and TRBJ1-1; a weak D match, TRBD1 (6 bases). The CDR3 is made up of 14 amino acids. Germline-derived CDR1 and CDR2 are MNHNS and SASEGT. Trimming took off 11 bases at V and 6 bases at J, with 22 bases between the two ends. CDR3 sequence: CASGGGGLRAEAFF. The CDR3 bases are TGTGCCTCTGGGGGAGGGGGATTGAGGGCTGAAGCTTTCTTT.

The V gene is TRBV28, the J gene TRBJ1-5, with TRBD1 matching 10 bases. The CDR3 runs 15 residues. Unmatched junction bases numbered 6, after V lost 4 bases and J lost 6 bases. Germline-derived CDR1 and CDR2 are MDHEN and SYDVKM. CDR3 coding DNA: TGTGCCAGCAGTTCGGGACAGGGGAACGCTCAGCCCCAGCATTTT. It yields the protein CASSSGQGNAQPQHF. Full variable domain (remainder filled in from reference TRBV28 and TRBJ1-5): DVKVTQSSRYLVKRTGEKVFLECVQDMDHENMFWYRQDPGLGLRLIYFSYDVKMKEKGDIPEGYSVSREKKERFSLILESASTNQTSMYLCASSSGQGNAQPQHFGDGTRLSIL.

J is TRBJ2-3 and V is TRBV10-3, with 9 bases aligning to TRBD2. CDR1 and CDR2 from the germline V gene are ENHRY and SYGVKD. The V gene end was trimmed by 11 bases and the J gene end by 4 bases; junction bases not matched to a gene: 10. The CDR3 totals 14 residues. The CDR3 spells CAPQPKREADTQYF. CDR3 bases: TGTGCCCCCCAGCCCAAGCGGGAGGCAGATACGCAGTATTTT.

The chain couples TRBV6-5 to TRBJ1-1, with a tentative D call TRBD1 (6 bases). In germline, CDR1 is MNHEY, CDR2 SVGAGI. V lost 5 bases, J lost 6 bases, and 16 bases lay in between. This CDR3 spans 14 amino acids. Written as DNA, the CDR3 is TGTGCCAGCAGTCGAGGGGGAGGGAGCGCTGAAGCTTTCTTT. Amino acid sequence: CASSRGGGSAEAFF.

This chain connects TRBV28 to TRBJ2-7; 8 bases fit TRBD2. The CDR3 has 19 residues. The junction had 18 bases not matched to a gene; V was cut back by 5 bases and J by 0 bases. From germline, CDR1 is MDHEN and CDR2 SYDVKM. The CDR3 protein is CASSLIAGGGGLISYEQYF. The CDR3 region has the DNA TGTGCCAGCAGTCTCATTGCGGGGGGAGGGGGTCTGATCTCCTACGAGCAGTACTTC. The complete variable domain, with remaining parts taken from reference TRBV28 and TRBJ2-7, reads DVKVTQSSRYLVKRTGEKVFLECVQDMDHENMFWYRQDPGLGLRLIYFSYDVKMKEKGDIPEGYSVSREKKERFSLILESASTNQTSMYLCASSLIAGGGGLISYEQYFGPGTRLTVT.

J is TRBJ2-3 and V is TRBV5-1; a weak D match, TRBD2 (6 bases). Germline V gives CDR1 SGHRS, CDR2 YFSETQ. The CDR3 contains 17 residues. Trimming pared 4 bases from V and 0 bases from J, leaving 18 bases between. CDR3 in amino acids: CASSPQGTFYSTDTQYF. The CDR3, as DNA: TGCGCCAGCAGCCCTCAAGGGACTTTCTATAGCACAGATACGCAGTATTTT.

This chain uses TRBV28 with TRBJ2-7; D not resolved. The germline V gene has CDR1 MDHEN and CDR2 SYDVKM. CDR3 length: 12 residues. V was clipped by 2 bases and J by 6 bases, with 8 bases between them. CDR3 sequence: CASSLLEREQYF. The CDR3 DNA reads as TGTGCCAGCAGTTTACTCGAGCGCGAGCAGTACTTC. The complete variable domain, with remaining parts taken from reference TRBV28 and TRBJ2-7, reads DVKVTQSSRYLVKRTGEKVFLECVQDMDHENMFWYRQDPGLGLRLIYFSYDVKMKEKGDIPEGYSVSREKKERFSLILESASTNQTSMYLCASSLLEREQYFGPGTRLTVT.

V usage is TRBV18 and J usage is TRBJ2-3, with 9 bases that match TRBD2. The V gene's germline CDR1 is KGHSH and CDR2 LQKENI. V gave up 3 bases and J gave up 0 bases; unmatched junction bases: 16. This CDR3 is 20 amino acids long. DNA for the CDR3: TGTGCCAGCTCACCGAGGTGGGGGAGCGGGAGGACCGAAAGCACAGATACGCAGTATTTT. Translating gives CASSPRWGSGRTESTDTQYF.